A few counts support the clone carrying this T cell receptor (beta chain). What it binds is not known. Within the sample, other DNA sequences also encode this same CDR3. Germline loops: CDR1 SGDLS, CDR2 YYNGEE. The CDR3 runs to 13 residues. Trimming cost V 0 bases and J 2 bases, with 5 bases left between them. The sample originates from a study of shared clonotypes between healthy human individuals. In the study overall: Each donor's CD8 memory used one plate, CD8 naive two, each CD4 subset three.

Assay used: immunoSEQ multiplex PCR; TCRdb lists only in-frame clones, some missing. The sample shows some 1 million clones, about 76% of them seen only once. Whole-study results and caveats: The study drew on few donors, limiting represented genetic and exposure-history diversity. Among donors, clonotype sharing was expected to be affected by sequencing depth. The study sampled only blood, and tissue repertoires likely differ.

V and J are TRBV9 and TRBJ2-5; D possibly uses TRBD1 or TRBD2 (5 bases each). The sample consisted of memory CD4+ T cells sorted from blood. This sample's subset: CD45RA-negative fraction. The TCR originated in a man aged 18 to 29 in good health. This chain's CDR3 is CASSVGGQETQYF. The DNA for the CDR3 is TGTGCCAGCAGCGTAGGGGGGCAAGAGACCCAGTACTTC.